This T cell receptor (beta chain) was sequenced during a study of T cells after somatic rescue of genetic block (dated by TCRdb to 2020 to 2021). A note on the overall study: The study assessed how robust, over the long term, a T-cell system was when the system had developed through somatic rescue of a genetic block in T-cell development.

Concerning this clone: What this receptor recognizes is not known. No base-level quality is on record; no much larger clone is a single base apart.

Library prep was done by the immunoSEQ multiplex PCR assay. The source is immuneACCESS, and TCRdb retained only in-frame sequences with V and J called. Part of the clones is not carried over; for the studies checked, unresolved V genes explain less than half of this, and the remainder is unexplained. Within this sample are 68,000 or so clones, with 85% to 95% of them counted one time only. Of the sample, roughly 3% falls within the top ten clones. From its cysteine to its phenylalanine, the CDR3 spans 15 amino acids. The only DNA kept is the CDR3, 45 bases in frame from the first base. V is shortened by 5 bases, J by 4 bases, and the region joining them spans 16 bases. CDR1 and CDR2, per the germline V gene, are SNHLY and FYNNEI.

What was sequenced was peripheral blood mononuclear cells (PBMCs). This receptor was identified in a man aged 40-50 years. The chain joins TRBV2 to TRBJ2-3; D gene: possibly TRBD2, on 7 matching bases. In nucleotides, the sequence is TGTGCCAGCAGTCCCGGAAGGGGGGGGGCAGATACGCAGTATTTT. Translated, this is CASSPGRGGADTQYF. The full variable domain, completed from the reference TRBV2 and TRBJ2-3 proteins outside the CDR3, reads EPEVTQTPSHQVTQMGQEVILRCVPISNHLYFYWYRQILGQKVEFLVSFYNNEISEKSEIFDDQFSVERPDGSNFTLKIRSTKLEDSAMYFCASSPGRGGADTQYFGPGTRLTVL.